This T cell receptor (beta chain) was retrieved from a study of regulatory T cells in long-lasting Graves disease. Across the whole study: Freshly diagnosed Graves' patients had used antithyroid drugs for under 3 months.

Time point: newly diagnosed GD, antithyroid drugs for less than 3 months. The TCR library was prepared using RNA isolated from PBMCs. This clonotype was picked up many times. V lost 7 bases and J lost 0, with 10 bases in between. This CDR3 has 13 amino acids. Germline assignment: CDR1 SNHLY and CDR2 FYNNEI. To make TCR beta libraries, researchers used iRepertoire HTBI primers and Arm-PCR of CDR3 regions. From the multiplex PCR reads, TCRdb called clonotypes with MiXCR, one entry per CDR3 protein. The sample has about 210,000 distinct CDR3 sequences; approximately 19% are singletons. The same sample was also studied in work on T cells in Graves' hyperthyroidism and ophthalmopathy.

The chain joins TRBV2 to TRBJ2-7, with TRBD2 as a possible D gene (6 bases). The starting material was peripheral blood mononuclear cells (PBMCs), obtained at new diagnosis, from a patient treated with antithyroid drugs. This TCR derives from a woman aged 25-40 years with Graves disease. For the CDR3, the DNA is TGTGCCAGCACCGGAGGGGACTCCTACGAGCAGTACTTC. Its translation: CASTGGDSYEQYF.